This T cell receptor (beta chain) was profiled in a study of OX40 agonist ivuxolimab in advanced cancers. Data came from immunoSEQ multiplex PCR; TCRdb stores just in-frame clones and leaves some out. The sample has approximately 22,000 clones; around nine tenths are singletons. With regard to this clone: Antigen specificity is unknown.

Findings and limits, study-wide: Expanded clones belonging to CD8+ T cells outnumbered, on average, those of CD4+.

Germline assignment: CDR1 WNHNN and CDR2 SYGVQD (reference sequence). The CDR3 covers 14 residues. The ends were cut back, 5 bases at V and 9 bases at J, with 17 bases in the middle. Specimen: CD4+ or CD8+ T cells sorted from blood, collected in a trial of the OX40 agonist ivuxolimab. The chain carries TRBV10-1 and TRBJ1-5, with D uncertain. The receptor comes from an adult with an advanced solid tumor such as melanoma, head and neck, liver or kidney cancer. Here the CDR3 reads CASSRDSRTVPQHF. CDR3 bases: TGCGCCAGCAGTAGGGATTCTCGCACGGTGCCCCAGCATTTT.